This TCR beta chain was sequenced during a study of shared clonotypes between healthy human individuals. Study observations and caveats: In the sorted subsets, rarefaction showed sequencing was incomplete despite large depth.

CDR3 size: 15 residues. Germline loops: CDR1 WNHNN, CDR2 SYGVQD (reference sequence). Trimming removed 2 bases at V and 2 bases at J, with 12 bases between. As concerns this clone: Its antigen is undetermined.

The assay was immunoSEQ multiplex PCR, and TCRdb's table has in-frame clones only and misses some. Of under 600,000 clones listed, roughly 98% were seen once; the top ten hold 0.3% to 0.35%. CD45RO negativity and positive selection for CCR7 defined naive CD8 cells, a population that excluded terminally differentiated effector memory CD45RA+ cells. The sequence came from a young man in good health. V is TRBV10-1 and J is TRBJ1-1; D is uncertain. Sequencing was carried out using naive CD8+ T cells sorted from blood. The CDR3 region is CASSEDEGTNTEAFF. DNA of the CDR3: TGCGCCAGCAGTGAGGACGAGGGTACCAACACTGAAGCTTTCTTT.